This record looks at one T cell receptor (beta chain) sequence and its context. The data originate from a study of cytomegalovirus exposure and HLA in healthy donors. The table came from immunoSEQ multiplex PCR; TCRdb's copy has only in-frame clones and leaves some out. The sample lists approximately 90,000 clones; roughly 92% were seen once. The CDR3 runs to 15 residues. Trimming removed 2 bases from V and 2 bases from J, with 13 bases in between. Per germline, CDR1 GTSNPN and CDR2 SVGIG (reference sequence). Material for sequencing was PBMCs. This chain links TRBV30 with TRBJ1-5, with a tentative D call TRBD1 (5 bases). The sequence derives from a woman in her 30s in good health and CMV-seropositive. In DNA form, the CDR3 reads TGTGCCTGGAGTTATGGGGGGAATGGCAATCAGCCCCAGCATTTT. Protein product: CAWSYGGNGNQPQHF.